These T cell receptor beta chains were read from a single sample in a study of T cell repertoires in cytomegalovirus infection. MiXCR, run by TCRdb on the reads, gives a single entry per CDR3 protein. The sample holds nearly 650,000 distinct CDR3 sequences; approximately 25% are singletons and the top ten take 8%. Specimen: CD8+ T cells from PBMCs. The receptor set was obtained from a human donor in good health (CMV status not recorded). Some clones in this sample may be carry-over from other donors' samples. Each CDR3 is given with its conserved first and last residue. The order of the fields is J gene, D gene, V gene, clone size, CDR3 protein, CDR3 DNA. A D gene is named only where the DNA matches it firmly. Rows give clone size only sometimes, using once, few, many, or a class for an expanded clone.

TRBJ2-2,TRBD1,TRBV7-3,NA,CASSPQGSNTGELFF,TGTGCCAGCAGCCCACAGGGGTCGAACACCGGGGAGCTGTTTTTT
TRBJ2-6,NA,TRBV20-1,NA,CSARDPYKGVLTF,TGCAGTGCTAGAGATCCCTACAAAGGCGTCCTGACTTTC
TRBJ2-3,NA,TRBV7-6,NA,CASSLRLEDTQYF,TGTGCCAGCAGCTTAAGACTAGAAGATACGCAGTATTTT
TRBJ2-7,TRBD1,TRBV11-1,many,CASSYSTGGYEQYF,TGTGCCAGCAGCTACTCGACAGGGGGATACGAGCAGTACTTC
TRBJ2-7,TRBD2,TRBV6-2/TRBV6-3,many,CASWEGNSYEQYF,TGTGCCAGCTGGGAGGGGAACTCCTACGAGCAGTACTTC
TRBJ2-1,NA,TRBV19,NA,CASRLVGSNEQFF,TGTGCCAGCAGACTAGTGGGATCCAATGAGCAGTTCTTC
TRBJ1-2,NA,TRBV12-5,few,CASDAGRGPYGYTF,TGTGCTAGTGACGCGGGGCGGGGTCCATATGGCTACACCTTC
TRBJ1-2,NA,TRBV7-2,many,CASSLNGRNNYGYTF,TGTGCCAGCAGCTTGAACGGAAGGAATAACTATGGCTACACCTTC
TRBJ1-2,NA,TRBV4-2,NA,CASSQEVANYGYTF,TGTGCCAGCAGCCAAGAAGTCGCAAACTATGGCTACACCTTC
TRBJ1-6,NA,TRBV20-1,few,CSARDPRTDSYNSPLHF,TGCAGTGCTAGAGATCCAAGGACCGACTCCTATAATTCACCCCTCCACTTT
TRBJ2-3,NA,TRBV14,few,CASSQERMRDTQYF,TGTGCCAGCAGCCAAGAAAGGATGAGAGATACGCAGTATTTT
TRBJ1-1,NA,TRBV7-6,many,CASSPIGNTEAFF,TGTGCCAGCAGCCCTATTGGAAACACTGAAGCTTTCTTT
TRBJ1-2,TRBD1,TRBV20-1,NA,CSARNRGLNYGYTF,TGCAGTGCACGGAACAGGGGACTCAACTATGGCTACACCTTC